This T cell receptor beta chain appears in the sequencing data of a study of cytomegalovirus exposure and HLA in healthy donors. Study at large: In a previous analysis, some 120 million unique TCR beta sequences were found from about 179 million T cells.

PCR amplification relied on 60 Vbeta primers (plus 13 Jbeta primers). Produced via immunoSEQ multiplex PCR; TCRdb's table is partial and in-frame only. Among 100,000 to 120,000 clones, 76% were seen once, and the ten largest hold more than 8%. While unrecorded immune exposures were likely, the donors were nominally healthy when sampled. Germline V gene lookup returns CDR1 MGHRA and CDR2 YSYEKL. V trimming: 4 bases; J trimming: 5 bases; junction bases outside the gene matches: 5. This CDR3 spans 15 amino acids. This receptor was taken from a man aged 35-49 years in good health and CMV-seropositive. Sequenced material: PBMCs. The chain links TRBV4-1 to TRBJ1-6; 7 bases line up with TRBD1. CDR3 bases: TGCGCCAGCAGCCGGAACACAGGGGATAATTCACCCCTCCACTTT. This encodes CASSRNTGDNSPLHF.